This note documents a single TCR beta chain sequence. Its binding antigen is unknown. The record has no base qualities; no much larger clone is one base away. Unmatched junction bases come to 7, with V trimmed by 3 bases and J by 3 bases. The germline V gene gives CDR1 as SGHRS and CDR2 as YFSETQ. Taken from cysteine to phenylalanine, the CDR3 has 16 residues. Of all the DNA, just the CDR3 is kept, 48 bases in frame from base 1. In total, around 600 healthy bone marrow donors made up the cohort. At the time of sampling, all cohort members were nominally healthy, though unrecorded immune exposures were likely present. The donor tested CMV seropositive, placing the donor among the approximately 290 seropositive members of the cohort. A peripheral blood sample was collected from each donor, and TCR beta sequencing was performed on peripheral blood mononuclear cells. Genomic DNA extraction from the blood cell samples was performed with the Qiagen DNeasy Blood Extraction Kit.

Library construction relied on the immunoSEQ multiplex PCR assay. The multiplex PCR relied on a mix of 60 forward primers for TCR Vbeta segments and 13 reverse primers for TCR Jbeta segments. The CDR3 region of rearranged TCR beta genes was amplified from genomic DNA by a multiplex PCR assay. Amplified TCR beta libraries were sequenced as 87-base-pair reads on the Illumina HiSeq System. Under the source paper's analysis protocol: In a later analysis, around 80 million unique TCR beta chains were counted across the 666 repertoires, and roughly 11 million of these chains were shared by at least two donors. A nearest-neighbor algorithm error-corrected the raw reads and collapsed the reads into unique sequences, merging closely related sequences to remove PCR and sequencing errors. Alignment of CDR3 sequences to IMGT reference sequences was used to assign V, D and J gene segments. For a sequence to be retained, a match of at least six nucleotides to both a V gene segment and a J gene segment was required. A rearrangement was called productive if the CDR3 had no stop codons and remained in frame with V and J, and every other rearrangement was called non-productive. CDR3 was defined according to IMGT convention as the region running from the second conserved V-encoded cysteine to the conserved J-encoded phenylalanine. The earlier analysis of around 640 of the donors excluded sequences that lacked an unambiguous match to a single V gene segment. An earlier analysis of 587 of the donors called V segments functional above 56.7% productive rearrangements and segregating when the between-donor standard deviation exceeded 5%. To diagnose cytomegalovirus status from the catalog of TCR beta chain sequences, a statistical classification framework was built. In a later analysis, TCR nucleotide sequences were compared against IMGT/GENE-DB human TR gene sequences so that V and J genes could be assigned. In a later analysis, CDR3 sequences and most-parsimonious VDJ recombination scenarios were assigned using the TCRdist pipeline. A later analysis defined each TCR beta chain by its CDR3 amino acid sequence plus V-gene family, and excluded reads lacking a unique V-gene family. To address suspected cross-contamination and a sequencing artifact, a later analysis removed some 620 highly shared, low-generation-probability nucleotide sequences. In a later analysis, a clonal expansion index for each public chain was calculated from normalized within-repertoire ranks of inferred template counts. Generation probabilities in a later analysis came from a VDJ recombination model fitted to out-of-frame rearrangements, and those results were checked against IGoR. In a later analysis, hypergeometric tests were used to score TCR-TCR, TCR-HLA and TCR-CMV co-occurrence, with a repertoire-size bias correction applied to TCR pairs. To estimate false discovery rates, a later analysis permuted the HLA or CMV assignments 20 times. In a later analysis, co-occurring TCRs were grouped using DBSCAN, with TCRdist sequence similarity added in when clustering inside HLA-allele-positive subsets. Co-occurrence clustering excluded repertoires with fewer than 30,000 or more than 120,000 public chains, plus five with anomalous nucleotide sharing. In TCRdb, the immuneACCESS table is reduced to in-frame sequences with V and J assigned. These tables do not hold every clone; where another copy was compared, an unresolved V gene accounts for under half, and the others remain unexplained. Clone size and the V and J calls come from that table; the DNA yielded D and trimming. This sample has over 150,000 clones in its table, and roughly 80% of those were observed once. In total, the top ten clones hold approximately 3.7% of the sample.

The entry originates in a study of cytomegalovirus exposure and HLA in healthy donors (dated by TCRdb to about 2017). In terms of the full investigation: According to an earlier analysis of several hundred of the donors, some 180 million T cells yielded roughly 110 million unique TCR beta sequences and 250 to 350 Gb of sequence data. Roughly 300 gigabases of sequencing data and roughly 80 million unique TCR sequences made up an early release that covered about 640 HLA-typed donors. Typing coverage differed by locus: A, B, C, DRB1 and DQB1 were typed in about 629-630 donors, DQA1 in about 560, DPA1 in 600 to 610, and DPB1 in approximately 450. Every repertoire in the discovery cohort had been generated on one and the same sequencing platform. An earlier analysis of several hundred of the donors used high-throughput TCR beta sequencing to judge whether each TCR beta V gene segment behaved as functional or pseudogenic. The study combined high-throughput TCR immunosequencing, statistical association of individual TCRs with disease status, and machine learning to predict cytomegalovirus infection status. A separate validation cohort of 90 to 150 different subjects was used in addition to the roughly 700-subject first cohort. Among roughly 400 genotyped donors of the cohort, an average of roughly 230,000 unique TCR beta nucleotide sequences was sequenced per donor, of which about 20% were non-productive. The aim of the study was to test whether cataloging public T cell receptors could identify signatures of past pathogen exposure. In a later genetic analysis, genome-wide SNP genotypes for about 55% of the roughly 670 donors were used, and that subset was treated as a discovery cohort. Because of strong linkage in the cohort, roughly five DR-DQ haplotypes were treated as single units for association and clustering. Using immunosequencing, the study profiled T cell repertoires from 500 to 800 subjects and related those repertoires to cytomegalovirus serostatus. Donor age, sex, ethnicity and CMV serostatus were compiled alongside the repertoire data. To study patterns of TCR occurrence, a later analysis re-analyzed previously published TCR beta repertoires from several hundred donors and added high-resolution HLA genotyping. The genetic ancestry cluster associated with self-reported Caucasian donors included around four fifths of the roughly 390 genotyped donors. Both class I and class II loci were covered by HLA typing, at four-digit resolution. In the later analysis, no new phenotypic data were used to find candidate immune exposures; instead, reliance was placed on TCR beta sequences and their occurrence across donors. General study outcomes and caveats: A later analysis found that TCR association rates varied across HLA loci, with DRB1 alleles showing the most associated TCRs and HLA-C alleles the fewest. At a false discovery rate of 0.05, a later analysis linked some 17,000 TCR beta sequences to specific HLA alleles. When HLA alleles, especially DR and DQ, strongly co-occurred, attributing TCR associations to individual alleles was difficult. The authors suggested that the approach could potentially be extended to other disease states and immunological phenotypes. The sequencing pipeline was judged likely to have produced a cluster of highly shared sequence variants as a technical artifact. In a later analysis, HLA-associated TCR beta chains showed more clonal expansion and lower generation probabilities than non-associated chains that were equally common. A later genetic analysis reported fewer N-insertions in productive TCRs among donors in an Asian-associated ancestry cluster than the approximately 700-donor mean. Across donors, most TCR sequences were observed very rarely, whereas some public TCRs were present in many individuals. For the cohort, immune exposure information was limited to CMV serostatus. The presence/absence analyses assumed that sequencing depth was roughly uniform across donors, and that assumption may not be true. An association between a missense DCLRE1C variant and V-gene and J-gene trimming of TCR beta chains was found in a later genetic analysis and replicated in an independent cohort. Only TCR beta chains were sequenced in this cohort, and the absence of alpha or paired-chain data limited detectable features. Linkage disequilibrium might explain the correlated functional status among segregating V segments, but an unknown experimental factor could not be ruled out. The classifier was reported to diagnose cytomegalovirus status with high specificity and sensitivity in both the original and validation cohorts. According to a later analysis, most CMV-associated TCR beta chains appeared to be HLA-restricted, and the HLA associations seemed to be driven largely by CMV exposure. Because counts were too low, under 20 rarely observed V segments, including chromosome 9 orphons, were left out of the earlier analysis of about 620 of the donors. A total of 150 or so TCR beta chains were listed by the study as associated with cytomegalovirus. A few of the identified cytomegalovirus-associated TCR beta chains were confirmed in vitro to be specific for cytomegalovirus antigens. In an earlier analysis of approximately 600 of the donors, most TCR beta V segments were observed in productive rearrangements about 87% or about 30% of the time, broadly matching IMGT annotations. A further reported finding was that TCR beta sequences accurately predicted the HLA-A and HLA-B alleles for most subjects in the first cohort. Because the 87-base-pair reads could not distinguish some IMGT-functional V segments, including TRBV6-2 and TRBV6-3, those segments were excluded. Several of the top co-occurrence clusters appeared to be linked to parvovirus B19, influenza, CMV and Epstein-Barr virus, according to a later analysis. Because HLA typing was missing for some donors at each locus, association tests included only the typed subset.

The sequencing input was PBMCs. The receptor was isolated from a man aged 25 to 40 in good health and CMV-seropositive. This chain is built from TRBV5-1 and TRBJ2-5; 11 nucleotides in the junction match TRBD1. The sequence in DNA is TGCGCCAGCAGCTGGGGGGACAGGGGGTTGGAAGAGACCCAGTACTTC. The resulting protein is CASSWGDRGLEETQYF.